This TCR beta chain emerged from a study of tumor and adjacent non-tumor tissue in lung cancer. RNA was extracted from bulk tissue without any cell sorting. As for this clonotype: A junction boundary mismatches the germline segment, possibly from a read error.

TCRbeta libraries were built with three rounds of nested PCR, modified from ARM-PCR. Each CDR3 protein is one row after TCRdb ran MiXCR on the multiplex PCR reads. The sample has 85,000 to 100,000 distinct CDR3 sequences; less than 75% are singletons. This sequence was found in a man in his sixties with non-small cell lung cancer. The sequencing sample was made of lung tumor tissue.

DNA for the CDR3: TGCACCAGCAGCCAGCTGGGACAGGGGGTTGAAAGACTGTTTTTT. Its translation: CTSSQLGQGVERLFF. V and J are TRBV4-1 and TRBJ1-4, with 11 bases aligning to TRBD1. The CDR3 has 15 residues. CDR1 and CDR2 from the germline V gene are MGHRA and YSYEKL.